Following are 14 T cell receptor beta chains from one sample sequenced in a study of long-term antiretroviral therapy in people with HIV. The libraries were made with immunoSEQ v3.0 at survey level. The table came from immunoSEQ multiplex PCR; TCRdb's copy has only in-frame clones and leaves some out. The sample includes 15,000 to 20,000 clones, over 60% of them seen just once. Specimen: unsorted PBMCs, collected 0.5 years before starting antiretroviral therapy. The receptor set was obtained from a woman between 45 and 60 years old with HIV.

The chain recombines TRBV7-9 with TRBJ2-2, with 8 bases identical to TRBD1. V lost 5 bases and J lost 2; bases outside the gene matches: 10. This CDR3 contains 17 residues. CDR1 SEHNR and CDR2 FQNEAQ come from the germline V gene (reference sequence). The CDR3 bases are TGTGCCAGCAGCACTAGCCTGACAGGGGCTAACACCGGGGAGCTGTTTTTT. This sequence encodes CASSTSLTGANTGELFF.

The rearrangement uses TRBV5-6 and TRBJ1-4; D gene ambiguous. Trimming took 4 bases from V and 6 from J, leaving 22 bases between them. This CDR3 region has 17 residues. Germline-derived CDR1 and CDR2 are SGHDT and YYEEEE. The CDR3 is CASSLLGQAGNYEKLFF. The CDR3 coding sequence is TGTGCCAGCAGCCTGCTAGGCCAAGCGGGGAATTATGAAAAACTGTTTTTT. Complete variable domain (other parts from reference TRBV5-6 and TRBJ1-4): DAGVTQSPTHLIKTRGQQVTLRCSPKSGHDTVSWYQQALGQGPQFIFQYYEEEERQRGNFPDRFSGHQFPNYSSELNVNALLLGDSALYLCASSLLGQAGNYEKLFFGSGTQLSVL.

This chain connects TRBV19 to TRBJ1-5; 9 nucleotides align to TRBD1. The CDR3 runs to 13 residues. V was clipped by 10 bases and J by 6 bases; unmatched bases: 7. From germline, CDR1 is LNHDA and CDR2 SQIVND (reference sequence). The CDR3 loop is CATKGQGVQPQHF. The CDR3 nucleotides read TGTGCCACCAAGGGACAGGGAGTTCAGCCCCAGCATTTT.

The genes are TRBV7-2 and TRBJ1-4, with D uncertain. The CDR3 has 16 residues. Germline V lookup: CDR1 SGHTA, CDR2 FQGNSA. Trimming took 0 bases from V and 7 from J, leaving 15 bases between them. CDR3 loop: CASSLAGSRAGEKLFF. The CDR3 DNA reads TGTGCCAGCAGCTTAGCGGGGAGTCGCGCCGGTGAAAAACTGTTTTTT. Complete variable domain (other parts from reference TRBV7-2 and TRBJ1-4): GAGVSQSPSNKVTEKGKDVELRCDPISGHTALYWYRQSLGQGLEFLIYFQGNSAPDKSGLPSDRFSAERTGGSVSTLTIQRTQQEDSAVYLCASSLAGSRAGEKLFFGSGTQLSVL.

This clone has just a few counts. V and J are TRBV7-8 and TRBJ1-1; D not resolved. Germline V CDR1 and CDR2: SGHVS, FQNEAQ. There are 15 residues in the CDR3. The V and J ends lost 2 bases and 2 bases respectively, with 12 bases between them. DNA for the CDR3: TGTGCCAGCAGCTTAAAGTACAGCAGAAACACTGAAGCTTTCTTT. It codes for CASSLKYSRNTEAFF.

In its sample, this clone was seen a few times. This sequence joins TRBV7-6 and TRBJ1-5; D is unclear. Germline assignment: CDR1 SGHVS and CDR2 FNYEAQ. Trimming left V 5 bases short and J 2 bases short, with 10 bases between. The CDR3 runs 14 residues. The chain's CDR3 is CASSPWAGNQPQHF. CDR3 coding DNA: TGTGCCAGCAGCCCATGGGCGGGCAATCAGCCCCAGCATTTT.

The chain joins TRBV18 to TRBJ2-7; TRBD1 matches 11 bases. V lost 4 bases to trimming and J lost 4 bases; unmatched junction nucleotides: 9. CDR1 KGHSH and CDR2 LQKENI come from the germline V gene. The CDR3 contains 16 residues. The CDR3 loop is CASSRRGTGGSYEQYF. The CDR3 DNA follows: TGTGCCAGCTCACGACGAGGGACAGGGGGTTCGTACGAGCAGTACTTC.

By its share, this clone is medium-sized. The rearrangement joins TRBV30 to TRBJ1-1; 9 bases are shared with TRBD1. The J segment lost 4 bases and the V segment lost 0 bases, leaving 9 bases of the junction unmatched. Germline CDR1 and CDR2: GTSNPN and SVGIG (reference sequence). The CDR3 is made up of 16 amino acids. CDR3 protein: CAWSVLSGTGLTEAFF. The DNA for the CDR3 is TGTGCCTGGAGTGTGTTATCTGGGACAGGGCTCACTGAAGCTTTCTTT.

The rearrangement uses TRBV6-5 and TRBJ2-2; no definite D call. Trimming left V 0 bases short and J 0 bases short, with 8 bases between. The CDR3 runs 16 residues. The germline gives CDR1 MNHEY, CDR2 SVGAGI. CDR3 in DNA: TGTGCCAGCAGTTACTCGGCAGAGCCGAACACCGGGGAGCTGTTTTTT. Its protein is CASSYSAEPNTGELFF.

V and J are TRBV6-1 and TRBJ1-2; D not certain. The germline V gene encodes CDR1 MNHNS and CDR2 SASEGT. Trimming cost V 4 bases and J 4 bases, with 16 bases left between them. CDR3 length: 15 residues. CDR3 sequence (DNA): TGTGCCAGCAGTGGGTTAGAGGGTTGGTTCTATGGCTACACCTTC. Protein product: CASSGLEGWFYGYTF.

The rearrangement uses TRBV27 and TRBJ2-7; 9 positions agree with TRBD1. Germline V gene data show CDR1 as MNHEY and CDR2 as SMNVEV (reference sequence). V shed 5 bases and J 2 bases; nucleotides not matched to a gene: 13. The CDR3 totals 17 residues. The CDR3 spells CASSEKLGDRATYEQYF. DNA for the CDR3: TGTGCCAGCAGTGAGAAGCTCGGGGACAGGGCCACCTACGAGCAGTACTTC.

This chain's CDR3 is CAIRTGGADTQYF. The CDR3 DNA follows: TGTGCCATCAGGACAGGGGGCGCAGATACGCAGTATTTT. The chain employs TRBV10-3 and TRBJ2-3, with 10 bases aligning to TRBD1. The CDR3 length is 13 residues. After removal of 6 bases from V and 4 bases from J, the junction contained 1 base not matched to a gene. The germline V gene encodes CDR1 ENHRY and CDR2 SYGVKD.

CDR3 region: CSGGLGVDGYTF. CDR3 DNA sequence: TGCAGCGGGGGGTTGGGAGTCGATGGCTACACCTTC. The J gene is TRBJ1-2, the V gene TRBV29-1; D is possibly TRBD1 (5 bases). CDR3 size: 12 residues. V lost 7 bases and J 6 bases, leaving 15 bases between the germline ends. The germline V gene has CDR1 SQVTM and CDR2 ANQGSEA.

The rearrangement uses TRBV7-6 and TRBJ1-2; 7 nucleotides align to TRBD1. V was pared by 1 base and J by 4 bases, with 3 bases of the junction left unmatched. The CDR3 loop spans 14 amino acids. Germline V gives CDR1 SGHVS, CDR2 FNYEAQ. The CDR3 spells CASSLGGTAYGYTF. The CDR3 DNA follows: TGTGCCAGCAGCTTAGGTGGGACAGCCTATGGCTACACCTTC.